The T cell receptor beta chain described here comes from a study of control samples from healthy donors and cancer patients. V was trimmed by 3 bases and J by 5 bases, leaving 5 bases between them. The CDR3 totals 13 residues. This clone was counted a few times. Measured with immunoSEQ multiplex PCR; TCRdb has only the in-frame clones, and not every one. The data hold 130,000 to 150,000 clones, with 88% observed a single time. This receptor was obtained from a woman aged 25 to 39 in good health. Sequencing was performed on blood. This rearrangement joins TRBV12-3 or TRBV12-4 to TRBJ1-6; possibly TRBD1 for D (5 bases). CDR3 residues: CASSLGDNSPLHF. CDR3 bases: TGTGCCAGCAGTTTGGGGGATAATTCACCCCTCCACTTT.